Following are 10 T cell receptor beta chains from one sample sequenced in a study of blood T cell repertoires in COVID-19. Measured with immunoSEQ multiplex PCR; TCRdb has only the in-frame clones, and not every one. The data hold some 29,000 clones, with 76% observed a single time. Sequencing input: peripheral blood. These receptors all come from a man between 65 and 80 years old with acute or convalescent COVID-19.

V and J are TRBV4-1 and TRBJ2-7, with 8 bases that match TRBD1. The CDR3 runs to 17 residues. The V and J ends lost 1 base and 4 bases, in that order; junction bases with no gene match: 12. Germline CDR1 is MGHRA and CDR2 is YSYEKL. The CDR3, as DNA: TGCGCCAGCAGCCAAGGATGGTCGGGACAGGATAAATACGAGCAGTACTTC. Its translation is CASSQGWSGQDKYEQYF.

This sequence joins TRBV11-3 and TRBJ2-5; no definite D call. V was clipped by 1 base and J by 5 bases, with 20 bases between them. Per germline, CDR1 SGHNT and CDR2 YENEEA. This CDR3 contains 17 residues. This CDR3 is CASSLGRYTAARETQYF. As DNA, the CDR3 is TGTGCCAGCAGCTTAGGAAGGTATACAGCCGCCAGGGAGACCCAGTACTTC.

This clone was found a few times. The chain carries TRBV9 and TRBJ1-1; D ambiguous. This CDR3 region has 13 residues. Per the germline V gene, CDR1 is SGDLS and CDR2 is YYNGEE. V gave up 0 bases and J gave up 4 bases, with 7 bases separating them. CDR3 amino acids: CASSVESGTEAFF. The CDR3, as DNA: TGTGCCAGCAGCGTAGAATCGGGCACTGAAGCTTTCTTT.

The V gene is TRBV19, the J gene TRBJ1-3, with 7 positions matching TRBD1. The V segment lost 4 bases and the J segment 0 bases; nucleotides outside the gene matches: 6. This CDR3 has 16 residues. Germline-derived CDR1 and CDR2 are LNHDA and SQIVND (reference sequence). In DNA form, the CDR3 reads TGTGCCAGTAGTAAGCCGGGACAGCACTCTGGAAACACCATATATTTT. Amino acid sequence: CASSKPGQHSGNTIYF.

This chain uses TRBV25-1 with TRBJ2-3; D is ambiguous. The CDR3 consists of 14 residues. Germline lookup yields CDR1 MGHDK and CDR2 SYGVNS. V lost 2 bases to trimming and J lost 2 bases, with 8 bases between them. The CDR3 sequence is CASSERRYTDTQYF. In DNA, the CDR3 is TGTGCCAGCAGTGAAAGGCGGTACACAGATACGCAGTATTTT.

The chain combines TRBV7-2 with TRBJ2-1; 9 bases are shared with TRBD2. The CDR3 contains 16 residues. Losses at the gene ends were 6 bases for V and 8 bases for J; bases not matched to a gene: 14. Germline loops: CDR1 SGHTA, CDR2 FQGNSA. CDR3 nucleotides: TGTGCCAGCAGACCCTTAAAGCGGGGGGACTTTGATGAGCAGTTCTTC. Translation gives CASRPLKRGDFDEQFF.

The gene calls are TRBV30 and TRBJ1-5; D ambiguous. Trimming shortened V by 1 base and J by 4 bases, and 8 bases separated the two germline ends. The CDR3 totals 13 residues. In germline, CDR1 is GTSNPN, CDR2 SVGIG (reference sequence). The DNA for the CDR3 is TGTGCCTGGAGTGGAGGAGGTAATCAGCCCCAGCATTTT. Translation: CAWSGGGNQPQHF.

CDR3 nucleotide sequence: TGTGCCAGCAGTTCCGTAGCGGGACTATACAATGAGCAGTTCTTC. Residues: CASSSVAGLYNEQFF. The rearrangement joins TRBV6-5 to TRBJ2-1, with TRBD2 matching 8 bases. The germline V gene has CDR1 MNHEY and CDR2 SVGAGI. The CDR3 covers 15 residues. J lost 4 bases, V lost 4 bases, and 6 bases had no gene match.

This chain links TRBV19 with TRBJ2-5; D remains ambiguous. Trimming left V 3 bases short and J 2 bases short, with 7 bases between. Germline CDR1 LNHDA, CDR2 SQIVND (reference sequence). This CDR3 comprises 13 residues. CDR3 amino acids: CASSMAGQETQYF. CDR3 DNA: TGTGCCAGTAGTATGGCAGGACAAGAGACCCAGTACTTC.

This chain joins TRBV18 and TRBJ1-4; D is unclear. CDR3 length: 14 amino acids. Trimming shortened V by 3 bases and J by 6 bases, and 11 bases separated the two germline ends. The germline V gene has CDR1 KGHSH and CDR2 LQKENI. The CDR3 DNA reads TGTGCCAGCTCACCCCCTCATCCAGATGAAAAACTGTTTTTT. Translation gives CASSPPHPDEKLFF.